Presented here are 7 T cell receptor beta chains from one specimen sequenced in a study of somatic mutations in cytotoxic T cells in rheumatoid arthritis. Assay: immunoSEQ multiplex PCR; the TCRdb copy retains only in-frame clones and omits some. The table includes around 20,000 clones, around 81% detected once. Sequenced input: CD8+ T cells sorted from blood. The receptors were gathered from a young man with rheumatoid arthritis.

This chain links TRBV5-6 with TRBJ2-7; 8 bases fit TRBD1. The CDR3 totals 14 residues. J gave up 5 bases and V 2 bases, and 6 bases lay outside the gene matches. The V gene's germline CDR1 is SGHDT and CDR2 YYEEEE. This chain's CDR3 is CASSFGTGINEQYF. For the CDR3, the DNA is TGTGCCAGCAGCTTCGGGACAGGAATCAACGAGCAGTACTTC.

This sequence joins TRBV28 and TRBJ1-5; no clear D gene. Trimming cost V 7 bases and J 6 bases, with 19 bases left between them. The CDR3 is 15 residues long. The germline V gene has CDR1 MDHEN and CDR2 SYDVKM. CDR3 nucleotides: TGTGCCAGCATGGGCCTTTGGGCCTCTGGTCAGCCCCAGCATTTT. It is translated as CASMGLWASGQPQHF. Using reference TRBV28 and TRBJ1-5 for the parts outside the CDR3, the full variable domain is DVKVTQSSRYLVKRTGEKVFLECVQDMDHENMFWYRQDPGLGLRLIYFSYDVKMKEKGDIPEGYSVSREKKERFSLILESASTNQTSMYLCASMGLWASGQPQHFGDGTRLSIL.

V is TRBV4-3 and J is TRBJ2-1; perhaps TRBD2 as D (6 bases). CDR3 length: 17 residues. CDR1 is LGHNA, CDR2 YSLEER, per germline. V lost 0 bases to trimming and J lost 2 bases, with 14 bases between them. Here the CDR3 reads CASSQDYPGRTYNEQFF. For the CDR3, the DNA is TGCGCCAGCAGCCAAGATTACCCAGGGAGGACCTACAATGAGCAGTTCTTC.

This rearrangement joins TRBV4-3 to TRBJ2-7, with TRBD2 identical over 11 bases. The CDR3 runs to 17 residues. The germline V gene has CDR1 LGHNA and CDR2 YSLEER. The J segment lost 6 bases and the V segment lost 3 bases, leaving 13 bases of the junction unmatched. The chain's CDR3 is CASSHDKFSGGAFEQYF. In nucleotides, the CDR3 is TGCGCCAGCAGCCATGACAAATTTAGCGGGGGGGCTTTCGAGCAGTACTTC.

The chain carries TRBV4-1 and TRBJ2-1; 8 positions match TRBD1. This CDR3 is built from 12 residues. The V gene's germline CDR1 is MGHRA and CDR2 YSYEKL. J gave up 10 bases and V 4 bases, and 3 bases lay outside the gene matches. The CDR3 reads CASSPTGGEQFF. In DNA form, the CDR3 reads TGCGCCAGCAGCCCTACAGGGGGGGAGCAGTTCTTC.

The chain is built from TRBV5-8 and TRBJ1-5; D perhaps matches TRBD1 (5 bases). From germline, CDR1 is SGHTS and CDR2 YDEGEE. The V end was cut by 6 bases, the J end by 3 bases, with 13 bases between. There are 14 residues in the CDR3. Written as DNA, the CDR3 is TGTGCCAGCACCGGGGAGACAGCCAATCAGCCCCAGCATTTT. Its translation is CASTGETANQPQHF.

The rearrangement uses TRBV29-1 and TRBJ1-1, with no clear D. Germline V gene lookup returns CDR1 SQVTM and CDR2 ANQGSEA. The CDR3 contains 13 residues. V was cut by 8 bases and J by 0 bases, with 13 bases left in between. In DNA form, the CDR3 reads TGCAGCACTGGAGAGGGCTTGAACACTGAAGCTTTCTTT. Its protein is CSTGEGLNTEAFF.